This T cell receptor beta chain was sequenced in a study of tumor-infiltrating lymphocytes in primary liver carcinoma. At the level of the study: T1-T3 N0M0 was the stage of the tumors, which were 4.2 to 10 cm across.

Trimming cost V 3 bases and J 4 bases, with 9 bases left between them. Germline V gene lookup returns CDR1 MNHNS and CDR2 SASEGT. The CDR3 is 13 residues long. RNA isolated from unsorted whole blood supplied the blood RNA, with germline DNA also extracted. Patients in the cohort were treatment-naive and living with chronic HBV infection. With approximately 470 ng total RNA as template and a constant-region primer, TCR beta cDNA was made. Library construction for TCR beta comprised three nested multiplex PCR rounds performed with slightly modified ARM-PCR. TRBV1-TRBV30 forward primers paired with a C-beta reverse primer were used in the first two PCR rounds, which ran approximately 10 cycles each. One entry per CDR3 protein, called by TCRdb with MiXCR from the multiplex PCR reads. Of fewer than 350,000 distinct CDR3 sequences listed, approximately 64% are singletons. A single count supports this clonotype. A much larger clone sits a single nucleotide away, making a read error possible.

Sequencing was performed on peripheral blood. This chain links TRBV6-1 with TRBJ1-2, with D possibly being TRBD1 (5 bases). The sequence was collected from a man aged 40-50 years with primary liver carcinoma and hepatitis B virus infection. The CDR3 region is CASSDVTAYGYTF. CDR3 DNA: TGTGCCAGCAGTGATGTGACAGCCTATGGCTACACCTTC.